A single sample gave rise to the 28 T cell receptor beta chains below, sequenced in a study of blood T cell repertoires in COVID-19. Clones were sequenced by immunoSEQ multiplex PCR, and TCRdb holds only the in-frame ones, with some missing. The data contain 200,000 to 250,000 clones, roughly 90% of them singletons. Material for sequencing was peripheral blood. Every receptor here comes from a man aged 55 to 69 who had recovered from COVID-19.

The V gene is TRBV19, the J gene TRBJ2-5; 14 bases agree with TRBD2. Germline trimming cut 7 bases from V and 4 bases from J; bases unmatched to any gene: 5. This CDR3 contains 15 residues. Germline V gene data show CDR1 as LNHDA and CDR2 as SQIVND (reference sequence). CDR3 nucleotides: TGTGCCAGTAAGACTAGCGGGGGGGTATCAGAGACCCAGTACTTC. Its protein product is CASKTSGGVSETQYF.

The chain employs TRBV7-2 and TRBJ2-3, with D perhaps TRBD2 (6 bases). V gave up 3 bases and J gave up 4 bases, with 11 bases separating them. Germline V gene sequence: CDR1 SGHTA, CDR2 FQGNSA. This CDR3 region has 14 residues. The CDR3 DNA follows: TGTGCCAGCAGCTTCCGACTAGGGCCAGATACGCAGTATTTT. Encoded protein: CASSFRLGPDTQYF.

The chain couples TRBV9 to TRBJ2-3; 7 positions match TRBD2. The CDR3 is 16 amino acids. The trim removed 0 bases at V and 3 bases at J, leaving 7 bases unmatched. Germline-derived CDR1 and CDR2 are SGDLS and YYNGEE. The CDR3 nucleotides read TGTGCCAGCAGCGTAGGGAGGGGAGGGGTGACAGATACGCAGTATTTT. This translates into CASSVGRGGVTDTQYF.

The chain recombines TRBV6-6 with TRBJ1-1, with 8 bases fitting TRBD1. Trimming cost V 6 bases and J 3 bases; bases outside gene matches: 9. Per germline, CDR1 MNHNY and CDR2 SVGAGI (reference sequence). The CDR3 extends over 15 amino acids. The CDR3 protein is CASRSPGQGYTEAFF. The CDR3 region has the DNA TGTGCCAGCAGATCTCCCGGACAGGGCTACACTGAAGCTTTCTTT.

This clone was seen only a few times. This chain uses TRBV29-1 with TRBJ1-2; D remains unclear. Per the germline V gene, CDR1 is SQVTM and CDR2 is ANQGSEA. CDR3 size: 12 residues. V lost 8 bases to trimming and J lost 8 bases, with 18 bases between them. Here the CDR3 DNA reads TGCAGCTTCTCCCCCCGAGGTTCCGGCTACACCTTC. It is translated as CSFSPRGSGYTF.

The chain carries TRBV5-4 and TRBJ2-1; TRBD2 matches at 9 bases. Germline CDR1 is SGHNT and CDR2 is YYREEE (reference sequence). This CDR3 is 16 amino acids long. With V trimmed by 0 bases and J by 6 bases, 7 bases remained unmatched. In nucleotides, the CDR3 is TGTGCCAGCAGCTTGGTCAGGGCGGGAGGGGTCAATGAGCAGTTCTTC. Translating it yields CASSLVRAGGVNEQFF.

This clone was detected a few times. V is TRBV5-1 and J is TRBJ1-6, with D possibly TRBD1 on 5 matching bases. Germline V gene data show CDR1 as SGHRS and CDR2 as YFSETQ. V was cut by 4 bases and J by 5 bases, with 13 bases left in between. The CDR3 length is 15 residues. Here the CDR3 reads CASSTEGRDNSPLHF. The CDR3 region has the DNA TGCGCCAGCAGCACGGAGGGACGGGATAATTCACCCCTCCACTTT.

A note on this clone: Relative to the germline gene, one junction end is altered; a read error may explain this. V and J are TRBV12-3 or TRBV12-4 and TRBJ2-1; 7 bases line up with TRBD2. This CDR3 is 12 amino acids long. The CDR3 sequence is CASSILAGVQVF. CDR3 bases: TGTGCCAGCAGTATATTAGCGGGCGTTCAAGTCTTC.

This chain uses TRBV29-1 with TRBJ1-5; TRBD1 is a possible D gene (6 bases). The V and J ends lost 7 bases and 1 base respectively, with 14 bases between them. Per germline, CDR1 SQVTM and CDR2 ANQGSEA. This CDR3 contains 14 residues. The CDR3 nucleotides are TGCAGCGCTAGAGGGGGTGGAAGCAATCAGCCCCAGCATTTT. Protein: CSARGGGSNQPQHF.

The chain combines TRBV5-1 with TRBJ2-1, with D possibly matching TRBD1 (6 bases). With 4 bases removed from V and 0 bases from J, the gap between germline ends came to 11 bases. Per germline, CDR1 SGHRS and CDR2 YFSETQ. This CDR3 is built from 15 residues. The CDR3 DNA is TGCGCCAGCAGCCGTGACAGGAGCTCCTACAATGAGCAGTTCTTC. Amino acids: CASSRDRSSYNEQFF.

The genes are TRBV4-3 and TRBJ2-1, with 11 bases identical to TRBD2. Trimming took 4 bases from V and 0 from J; bases not matched to a gene: 8. The CDR3 length is 18 residues. Germline-derived CDR1 and CDR2 are LGHNA and YSLEER. The CDR3 coding sequence is TGCGCCAGCAGCCGGGGGACTAGCGGCCTTAGCTCCTACAATGAGCAGTTCTTC. It specifies CASSRGTSGLSSYNEQFF.

The table lists this clone with a count of one. V is TRBV5-4 and J is TRBJ2-7, with a weak D call TRBD2 (6 bases). Per the germline V gene, CDR1 is SGHNT and CDR2 is YYREEE (reference sequence). V lost 0 bases, J lost 5 bases, and 18 bases lay in between. The CDR3 length is 16 residues. Here the CDR3 DNA reads TGTGCCAGCAGCTTGGGTTCCCCACTAGCAATGGACGAGCAGTACTTC. The encoded protein is CASSLGSPLAMDEQYF. Based on the CDR3 plus reference TRBV5-4 and TRBJ2-7, the full variable domain is ETGVTQSPTHLIKTRGQQVTLRCSSQSGHNTVSWYQQALGQGPQFIFQYYREEENGRGNFPPRFSGLQFPNYSSELNVNALELDDSALYLCASSLGSPLAMDEQYFGPGTRLTVT.

V gene TRBV5-1 combines with J gene TRBJ2-1, with 9 bases aligning to TRBD2. After removal of 4 bases from V and 0 bases from J, the junction contained 8 bases not matched to a gene. The CDR3 has 17 amino acids. Germline lookup yields CDR1 SGHRS and CDR2 YFSETQ. CDR3 amino acids: CASSPGLAQSSYNEQFF. For the CDR3, the DNA is TGCGCCAGCAGCCCCGGACTAGCGCAGAGCTCCTACAATGAGCAGTTCTTC. The whole variable domain, filled in from reference TRBV5-1 and TRBJ2-1, reads KAGVTQTPRYLIKTRGQQVTLSCSPISGHRSVSWYQQTPGQGLQFLFEYFSETQRNKGNFPGRFSGRQFSNSRSEMNVSTLELGDSALYLCASSPGLAQSSYNEQFFGPGTRLTVL.

The J gene is TRBJ2-7, the V gene TRBV19; TRBD1 agrees at 8 bases. This CDR3 contains 13 residues. Trimming at V came to 10 bases and at J to 2 bases, leaving 7 bases not matched to a gene. Germline CDR1 and CDR2: LNHDA and SQIVND (reference sequence). CDR3 residues: CATSGQVTYEQYF. CDR3 nucleotides: TGTGCCACCTCGGGACAGGTAACCTACGAGCAGTACTTC.

V usage is TRBV5-1 and J usage is TRBJ2-7, with 9 nucleotides matching TRBD1. CDR1 is SGHRS, CDR2 YFSETQ, per germline. V was clipped by 1 base and J by 7 bases; unmatched bases: 3. The CDR3 covers 13 residues. The DNA for the CDR3 is TGCGCCAGCAGCTTGACAGGGGGCGGGGAGCAGTACTTC. This codes for CASSLTGGGEQYF. Full variable domain (outside the CDR3, taken from reference TRBV5-1 and TRBJ2-7): KAGVTQTPRYLIKTRGQQVTLSCSPISGHRSVSWYQQTPGQGLQFLFEYFSETQRNKGNFPGRFSGRQFSNSRSEMNVSTLELGDSALYLCASSLTGGGEQYFGPGTRLTVT.

The CDR3 region has the DNA TGTGCCAGCTCACGAGACAGGGGGAACTCCTACAATGAGCAGTTCTTC. This translates into CASSRDRGNSYNEQFF. This sequence joins TRBV18 and TRBJ2-1; the match to TRBD1 covers 9 bases. This CDR3 has 16 residues. Trimming removed 4 bases from V and 0 bases from J; junction bases left unmatched: 4. Germline lookup yields CDR1 KGHSH and CDR2 LQKENI. Using reference TRBV18 and TRBJ2-1 for the parts outside the CDR3, the full variable domain is NAGVMQNPRHLVRRRGQEARLRCSPMKGHSHVYWYRQLPEEGLKFMVYLQKENIIDESGMPKERFSAEFPKEGPSILRIQQVVRGDSAAYFCASSRDRGNSYNEQFFGPGTRLTVL.

The V and J genes are TRBV19 and TRBJ2-7, with no clear D. Looked up from germline, CDR1 is LNHDA and CDR2 is SQIVND (reference sequence). The CDR3 sequence is 13 residues long. Trimming stripped 6 bases from V and 0 bases from J, with 9 bases between. The CDR3 DNA reads as TGTGCCAGTAGACAGCCCCCCTCCTACGAGCAGTACTTC. This gives the protein CASRQPPSYEQYF. Based on the CDR3 plus reference TRBV19 and TRBJ2-7, the full variable domain is DGGITQSPKYLFRKEGQNVTLSCEQNLNHDAMYWYRQDPGQGLRLIYYSQIVNDFQKGDIAEGYSVSREKKESFPLTVTSAQKNPTAFYLCASRQPPSYEQYFGPGTRLTVT.

J is TRBJ1-2 and V is TRBV19, with D perhaps matching TRBD1 (5 bases). This CDR3 comprises 13 residues. The ends were cut back, 3 bases at V and 8 bases at J, with 13 bases in the middle. The germline V gene encodes CDR1 LNHDA and CDR2 SQIVND (reference sequence). CDR3 nucleotide sequence: TGTGCCAGTAGTATTTTTGGGGCTAACGGCTACACCTTC. It encodes CASSIFGANGYTF. Filled out from reference TRBV19 and TRBJ1-2, the complete variable domain reads DGGITQSPKYLFRKEGQNVTLSCEQNLNHDAMYWYRQDPGQGLRLIYYSQIVNDFQKGDIAEGYSVSREKKESFPLTVTSAQKNPTAFYLCASSIFGANGYTFGSGTRLTVV.

The rearrangement joins TRBV5-5 to TRBJ2-3, with 9 positions matching TRBD1. The V segment lost 2 bases and the J segment 5 bases; nucleotides outside the gene matches: 3. CDR3 size: 14 residues. CDR1 is SGHKS and CDR2 is YYEKEE in the germline V gene (reference sequence). Here the CDR3 DNA reads TGTGCCAGCAGCTTTGACAGGGGGAAAGATACGCAGTATTTT. Protein product: CASSFDRGKDTQYF.

The chain has TRBV3-1 (or the pseudogene TRBV3-2) and TRBJ2-5; weak D call: TRBD1 (5 bases). The length of the CDR3 is 13 residues. V lost 2 bases, J lost 3 bases, and 7 bases lay in between. Germline CDR1 LGHDT, CDR2 YNNKEL (reference sequence). The CDR3 region is CASSQQGKETQYF. CDR3 nucleotides: TGTGCCAGCAGCCAACAGGGAAAAGAGACCCAGTACTTC.

This clone is a singleton in its sample. In DNA, the CDR3 is TGTGCCAGCAGTGAGGGCGGGACAGGGGGCACCTACGAGCAGTACTTC. This gives the protein CASSEGGTGGTYEQYF. The gene calls are TRBV6-1 and TRBJ2-7; TRBD1 agrees at 12 bases. CDR1 is MNHNS and CDR2 is SASEGT in the germline V gene. This CDR3 contains 16 residues. J lost 2 bases, V lost 3 bases, and 5 bases had no gene match.

The rearrangement links TRBV14 to TRBJ2-2; no definite D call. The CDR3 has 14 amino acids. Between the trimmed V and J ends, which lost 1 base and 7 bases, there was a span of 10 bases. Germline values: CDR1 SGHDN, CDR2 FVKESK. For the CDR3, the DNA is TGTGCCAGCAGCCAAGTTCCCGGGTACGGGGAGCTGTTTTTT. Translated: CASSQVPGYGELFF.

The V gene is TRBV7-8, the J gene TRBJ2-7; TRBD2 matches at 12 bases. J was trimmed by 2 bases and V by 10 bases; bases with no gene match: 6. Germline V gives CDR1 SGHVS, CDR2 FQNEAQ. CDR3 length: 14 amino acids. The CDR3 bases are TGTGCCACAAGACTAGCGGGAGCACCCTACGAGCAGTACTTC. Translated: CATRLAGAPYEQYF.

This chain joins TRBV18 and TRBJ1-2; TRBD1 matches at 7 bases. There are 14 residues in the CDR3. J was trimmed by 3 bases and V by 3 bases; bases with no gene match: 4. The V gene's germline CDR1 is KGHSH and CDR2 LQKENI. In DNA form, the CDR3 reads TGTGCCAGCTCACCTGGACAGGAACACTATGGCTACACCTTC. It yields the protein CASSPGQEHYGYTF.

The chain recombines TRBV11-2 with TRBJ2-3, with D perhaps matching TRBD2 (5 bases). Germline-derived CDR1 and CDR2 are SGHAT and FQNNGV. V was shortened by 1 base and J by 4 bases, with 12 bases between the two germline ends. The CDR3 spans 15 residues. DNA of the CDR3: TGTGCCAGCAGCTTAGGCGTACTAGAGCCAGATACGCAGTATTTT. Amino acids: CASSLGVLEPDTQYF.

V and J are TRBV7-3 and TRBJ1-1; TRBD1 might be the D (5 bases). The CDR3 covers 16 residues. V lost 0 bases, J lost 1 base, and 12 bases lay in between. Germline V gene lookup returns CDR1 SGHTA and CDR2 FQGTGA. The chain's CDR3 is CASSLTPFRGNTEAFF. The CDR3 nucleotides are TGTGCCAGCAGCTTAACCCCCTTTAGGGGGAACACTGAAGCTTTCTTT.

The chain combines TRBV5-1 with TRBJ2-1, with 8 bases fitting TRBD2. V shed 4 bases, J shed 6 bases, and the junction held 9 bases outside the gene matches. The germline V gene encodes CDR1 SGHRS and CDR2 YFSETQ. This CDR3 has 15 residues. The CDR3 loop reads CASSERAGGFNEQFF. The CDR3 DNA is TGCGCCAGCAGCGAGAGGGCGGGGGGTTTCAATGAGCAGTTCTTC.

This clone was observed a single time. DNA of the CDR3: TGTGCCAGTAGTATAGTTCGCCCGGCGGGGGGGAGAACAGATACGCAGTATTTT. Translating gives CASSIVRPAGGRTDTQYF. This chain uses TRBV19 with TRBJ2-3; 9 nucleotides agree with TRBD2. The CDR3 totals 18 residues. Per the germline V gene, CDR1 is LNHDA and CDR2 is SQIVND (reference sequence). J gave up 3 bases and V 1 base, and 11 bases lay outside the gene matches.